This T cell receptor beta chain is from a study of cytomegalovirus exposure and HLA in healthy donors. About the study: For the approximately 430 genotyped donors, roughly 80% fell within the Caucasian-associated ancestry cluster.

This clone was detected a few times. Its target is unknown. Study-level results: In a later analysis, TCR beta V- and J-gene trimming was associated with a missense DCLRE1C variant.

CDR1 and CDR2 (germline): SNHLY, FYNNEI. The CDR3 covers 15 residues. Trimming pared 3 bases from V and 3 bases from J, leaving 15 bases between. In the PCR, 60 Vbeta and 13 Jbeta primers were used. Sequencing used immunoSEQ multiplex PCR; TCRdb keeps in-frame clones, though not all of them. This sample has about 150,000 clones; approximately 80% occur once, and the top ten carry around 13%. This clonotype was sampled from a man in his thirties or forties in good health and CMV-seropositive. The source material was PBMCs. The chain joins TRBV2 to TRBJ2-7; perhaps TRBD1 as D (6 bases). In nucleotides, the CDR3 is TGTGCCAGCAGTGAGGGGTCAGGGGATATCTACGAGCAGTACTTC. It translates to CASSEGSGDIYEQYF.